The 21 T cell receptor beta chains below come from one sample, sequenced in a study of cytotoxic CD8 clonotypes in ibrutinib-treated CLL. Clones were sequenced by immunoSEQ multiplex PCR, and TCRdb holds only the in-frame ones, with some missing. The sample includes nearly 300,000 clones, more than 70% of them seen just once. Sequenced material: PBMCs, taken at disease progression, from a patient treated with ibrutinib. The source is a human donor with chronic lymphocytic leukemia.

V usage is TRBV20-1 and J usage is TRBJ2-3; D remains unclear. V lost 3 bases to trimming and J lost 2 bases, with 3 bases between them. The CDR3 is 11 residues long. The germline gives CDR1 DFQATT, CDR2 SNEGSKA (reference sequence). CDR3 nucleotide sequence: TGCAGTGCTAGCCACACAGATACGCAGTATTTT. Translating gives CSASHTDTQYF.

The CDR3 DNA follows: TGTGCCAGCAGCGCCAACAGGGTTGAAGCTTTCTTT. This gives the protein CASSANRVEAFF. This chain joins TRBV9 and TRBJ1-1; the D gene is possibly TRBD1 (6 bases). The CDR3 spans 12 residues. The V gene lost 3 bases and the J gene lost 7 bases, with 10 bases spanning the gap. Germline CDR1 is SGDLS and CDR2 is YYNGEE.

This chain connects TRBV28 to TRBJ1-2; possibly TRBD1 for D (6 bases). V was shortened by 3 bases and J by 5 bases, with 19 bases between the two germline ends. The CDR3 covers 16 residues. The germline V gene has CDR1 MDHEN and CDR2 SYDVKM. The DNA of the CDR3 is TGTGCCAGCAGTTTCTCCGACAGGCCGAGGGGGTATGGCTACACCTTC. Translation gives CASSFSDRPRGYGYTF.

For this clone: This sample includes further DNA sequences coding for the same CDR3. This sequence joins TRBV7-3 and TRBJ2-7; D perhaps matches TRBD1 (6 bases). Germline assignment: CDR1 SGHTA and CDR2 FQGTGA. V was clipped by 0 bases and J by 3 bases, with 12 bases between them. This CDR3 has 15 amino acids. The CDR3, as DNA: TGTGCCAGCAGCTTAACGGGAACAGGGAGCTACGAGCAGTACTTC. This codes for CASSLTGTGSYEQYF.

This chain connects TRBV27 to TRBJ2-7; D gene unclear. The CDR3 is 13 amino acids. Germline loops: CDR1 MNHEY, CDR2 SMNVEV (reference sequence). V dropped 5 bases and J dropped 2 bases, with 10 bases sitting between them. The CDR3 region is CASSPSGPYEQYF. The CDR3 DNA reads as TGTGCCAGCAGTCCCTCAGGTCCCTACGAGCAGTACTTC.

This clone came up many times. The chain joins TRBV9 to TRBJ2-3; D not certain. The CDR3 consists of 16 residues. Germline-derived CDR1 and CDR2 are SGDLS and YYNGEE. The V end was cut by 3 bases, the J end by 4 bases, with 18 bases between. CDR3 region: CASSAHRGWMADTQYF. The CDR3 DNA sequence: TGTGCCAGCAGCGCCCATAGAGGCTGGATGGCAGATACGCAGTATTTT.

This chain connects TRBV29-1 to TRBJ2-7; unclear D gene. Trimming pared 3 bases from V and 10 bases from J, leaving 13 bases between. CDR3 length: 11 amino acids. Germline loops: CDR1 SQVTM, CDR2 ANQGSEA. The CDR3 here is CSVEGSTIQYF. In nucleotides, the CDR3 is TGCAGCGTTGAGGGGTCTACGATTCAGTACTTC.

DNA for the CDR3: TGTGCCACCAGCAGAGGAGGGGGAGGAGAGACCCAGTACTTC. It codes for CATSRGGGGETQYF. The V gene is TRBV15, the J gene TRBJ2-5, with D perhaps given as TRBD1 or TRBD2 (6 bases each). The germline V gene encodes CDR1 LNHNV and CDR2 YYDKDF (reference sequence). The V and J ends lost 1 base and 4 bases respectively, with 10 bases between them. The CDR3 loop spans 14 amino acids.

CDR3 protein: CASSKDPDEKLFF. CDR3 DNA sequence: TGCGCCAGCAGCAAGGATCCCGATGAAAAACTGTTTTTT. The chain links TRBV4-1 to TRBJ1-4; no reliable D call. V was clipped by 5 bases and J by 6 bases, with 10 bases between them. The length of the CDR3 is 13 residues. Germline V CDR1 and CDR2: MGHRA, YSYEKL.

V is TRBV11-2 and J is TRBJ1-2; 9 nucleotides agree with TRBD1. The germline V gene encodes CDR1 SGHAT and CDR2 FQNNGV. CDR3 length: 15 residues. J was trimmed by 4 bases and V by 1 base; bases with no gene match: 4. CDR3 sequence: CASSLARTGVYGYTF. The CDR3, as DNA: TGTGCCAGCAGCTTAGCGAGGACAGGGGTCTATGGCTACACCTTC.

This chain connects TRBV6-4 to TRBJ2-2, with 7 bases lining up with TRBD1. Per the germline V gene, CDR1 is MRHNA and CDR2 is SNTAGT. CDR3 size: 14 residues. Trimming took 8 bases from V and 2 from J; bases not matched to a gene: 5. The CDR3 loop is CASGTEINTGELFF. As DNA, the CDR3 is TGTGCCAGCGGGACAGAGATTAACACCGGGGAGCTGTTTTTT.

The chain has TRBV11-2 and TRBJ2-1; the match to TRBD2 covers 9 bases. Germline V gene data show CDR1 as SGHAT and CDR2 as FQNNGV. CDR3 length: 15 residues. V shed 2 bases, J shed 9 bases, and the junction held 8 bases outside the gene matches. This CDR3 is CASSLPGLAAREQFF. CDR3 bases: TGTGCCAGCAGCTTACCGGGACTAGCTGCACGTGAGCAGTTCTTC. The full variable domain, its missing parts supplied by reference TRBV11-2 and TRBJ2-1, is EAGVAQSPRYKIIEKRQSVAFWCNPISGHATLYWYQQILGQGPKLLIQFQNNGVVDDSQLPKDRFSAERLKGVDSTLKIQPAKLEDSAVYLCASSLPGLAAREQFFGPGTRLTVL.

V and J are TRBV10-1 and TRBJ1-1, with D perhaps TRBD1 (6 bases). The CDR3 has 15 amino acids. Germline V gene data show CDR1 as WNHNN and CDR2 as SYGVQD (reference sequence). The germline V and J ends were trimmed by 6 bases and 1 base, with 15 bases remaining between them. The CDR3 coding sequence is TGCGCCAGCAGAGCTTGGACAGCGAAGAACACTGAAGCTTTCTTT. It encodes CASRAWTAKNTEAFF.

This clone was observed a single time. The V call is TRBV4-1, the J call TRBJ2-7; 7 positions agree with TRBD1. The CDR3 contains 17 residues. CDR1 is MGHRA, CDR2 YSYEKL, per germline. V was pared by 3 bases and J by 0 bases, with 11 bases of the junction left unmatched. CDR3 nucleotides: TGCGCCAGCAGCCACTTTCCGACAGGGCTTTCCTCCTACGAGCAGTACTTC. This encodes CASSHFPTGLSSYEQYF.

The gene calls are TRBV4-1 and TRBJ1-1; D perhaps matches TRBD1 (5 bases). The V gene lost 3 bases and the J gene lost 1 base, with 12 bases spanning the gap. Looked up from germline, CDR1 is MGHRA and CDR2 is YSYEKL. The CDR3 is 15 residues long. In nucleotides, the CDR3 is TGCGCCAGCAGCCATCCCAGGGTTGGGAACACTGAAGCTTTCTTT. It is translated as CASSHPRVGNTEAFF.

The V and J genes are TRBV7-8 and TRBJ2-5; 10 bases line up with TRBD2. Per the germline V gene, CDR1 is SGHVS and CDR2 is FQNEAQ. The J segment lost 1 base and the V segment lost 6 bases, leaving 8 bases of the junction unmatched. CDR3 length: 16 residues. The DNA for the CDR3 is TGTGCCAGCAGTCTTACCTCTAGCGGGAGCCAAGAGACCCAGTACTTC. Its translation is CASSLTSSGSQETQYF.

The CDR3 DNA is TGTGCCAGTAGTACTAGCGTTGGAGAGACCCAGTACTTC. Protein: CASSTSVGETQYF. The rearrangement joins TRBV19 to TRBJ2-5, with TRBD2 as a possible D gene (6 bases). Germline V CDR1 and CDR2: LNHDA, SQIVND (reference sequence). This CDR3 region has 13 residues. The V end was cut by 4 bases, the J end by 4 bases, with 10 bases between.

V gene TRBV6-5 combines with J gene TRBJ1-5; 7 nucleotides agree with TRBD1. The germline gives CDR1 MNHEY, CDR2 SVGAGI. J gave up 0 bases and V 6 bases, and 5 bases lay outside the gene matches. The CDR3 is made up of 15 amino acids. The chain's CDR3 is CASSHRGYSNQPQHF. CDR3 bases: TGTGCCAGCAGCCACAGGGGTTATAGCAATCAGCCCCAGCATTTT.

This clone has just a few counts. The genes are TRBV7-9 and TRBJ1-2; D not certain. This CDR3 spans 12 amino acids. Germline-derived CDR1 and CDR2 are SEHNR and FQNEAQ (reference sequence). The V end was cut by 6 bases, the J end by 4 bases, with 9 bases between. The CDR3 spells CASRGQTYGYTF. As DNA, the CDR3 is TGTGCCAGCAGAGGTCAGACCTATGGCTACACCTTC.

The genes are TRBV5-4 and TRBJ2-3; perhaps TRBD1 as D (5 bases). The CDR3 has 17 residues. V was pared by 5 bases and J by 1 base, with 20 bases between. Germline V CDR1 and CDR2: SGHNT, YYREEE (reference sequence). In nucleotides, the CDR3 is TGTGCCAGCAGTTCACCCCTTAGGGGATTCGGCACAGATACGCAGTATTTT. The encoded protein is CASSSPLRGFGTDTQYF.

There are many counts of this clone. This chain uses TRBV19 with TRBJ1-2, with 11 bases aligning to TRBD1. The germline V gene encodes CDR1 LNHDA and CDR2 SQIVND (reference sequence). CDR3 length equals 14 residues. V lost 1 base, J lost 7 bases, and 2 bases stayed unmatched. The CDR3 spells CASSIGTGGVGYTF. The CDR3 coding sequence is TGTGCCAGTAGTATAGGGACAGGGGGCGTTGGCTACACCTTC.